Each of the 23 T cell receptor beta chains below was sequenced from the same sample in a study of shared clonotypes between healthy human individuals. CD45RO negativity and positive selection for CCR7 defined naive CD8 cells, a population that excluded terminally differentiated effector memory CD45RA+ cells. Sequenced by immunoSEQ multiplex PCR; TCRdb stores in-frame clones only, minus some. The sample carries roughly 2,000,000 clones, about 94% recorded once. Material: naive CD8+ T cells from PBMCs. The receptors derive from a man aged 18 to 30 in good health. Some clones in this sample may be carry-over from other donors' samples.

Remarks on this clone: The same CDR3 can be traced to other DNA sequences in this sample. J is TRBJ2-5 and V is TRBV29-1; D tentatively fits TRBD1 or TRBD2 (6 bases each). The J call could be wrong; TRBJ2-7 is a better fit for the DNA end. CDR1 and CDR2 from the germline V gene are SQVTM and ANQGSEA. This CDR3 is 13 amino acids long. CDR3 residues: CSVSGGSSYEQYF. DNA for the CDR3: TGCAGCGTTTCCGGGGGCAGCTCCTACGAGCAGTACTTC.

The genes are TRBV5-4 and TRBJ1-3; 8 nucleotides line up with TRBD1. The V gene end was trimmed by 4 bases and the J gene end by 4 bases; junction bases not matched to a gene: 7. From germline, CDR1 is SGHNT and CDR2 YYREEE (reference sequence). This CDR3 has 15 residues. CDR3 nucleotides: TGTGCCAGCAGCGGACAGGGAGCACGGGGAAACACCATATATTTT. This translates into CASSGQGARGNTIYF.

The chain has TRBV27 and TRBJ2-7; tentative D call: TRBD1 (5 bases). Germline CDR1 MNHEY, CDR2 SMNVEV (reference sequence). Deletions cut 5 bases from V and 2 bases from J, with 13 bases between. The length of the CDR3 is 14 residues. CDR3 nucleotide sequence: TGTGCCAGCAGTAGCCCCGACAGCCCCTACGAGCAGTACTTC. It yields the protein CASSSPDSPYEQYF.

The chain employs TRBV7-9 and TRBJ2-3; D is possibly TRBD2 (6 bases). With 1 base removed from V and 5 bases from J, the gap between germline ends came to 7 bases. CDR3 size: 13 residues. The germline CDR1 and CDR2 sequences are SEHNR and FQNEAQ (reference sequence). The CDR3 loop is CASSLGGEDTQYF. In DNA form, the CDR3 reads TGTGCCAGCAGCTTAGGGGGGGAAGATACGCAGTATTTT.

The chain is built from TRBV9 and TRBJ2-2; no clear D. Between the trimmed V and J ends, which lost 1 base and 6 bases, there was a span of 10 bases. Per the germline V gene, CDR1 is SGDLS and CDR2 is YYNGEE. This CDR3 is 14 amino acids long. The CDR3 reads CASSVRPEPGELFF. As DNA, the CDR3 is TGTGCCAGCAGCGTACGTCCGGAGCCCGGGGAGCTGTTTTTT. Full variable domain (rest looked up from reference TRBV9 and TRBJ2-2): DSGVTQTPKHLITATGQRVTLRCSPRSGDLSVYWYQQSLDQGLQFLIQYYNGEERAKGNILERFSAQQFPDLHSELNLSSLELGDSALYFCASSVRPEPGELFFGEGSRLTVL.

This clone was picked up one time. Here the CDR3 reads CASSPAEAFNEQFF. The CDR3 DNA sequence: TGCGCCAGCAGCCCCGCTGAGGCTTTCAATGAGCAGTTCTTC. The chain uses TRBV4-3 and TRBJ2-1; no firm D call. The germline V and J ends were trimmed by 4 bases and 6 bases, with 13 bases remaining between them. The CDR3 loop spans 14 amino acids. Germline V lookup: CDR1 LGHNA, CDR2 YSLEER.

Details on this clone: Other DNA variants within this sample encode the same CDR3. V and J are TRBV9 and TRBJ2-7; 10 positions match TRBD2. Per germline, CDR1 SGDLS and CDR2 YYNGEE. V was clipped by 2 bases and J by 5 bases; unmatched bases: 4. This CDR3 region has 14 residues. In DNA, the CDR3 is TGTGCCAGCAGCGTGGGGCTAGCGGGAGACGAGCAGTACTTC. Translated: CASSVGLAGDEQYF.

The rearrangement uses TRBV7-9 and TRBJ2-5; TRBD1 agrees at 7 bases. CDR1 and CDR2 (germline): SEHNR, FQNEAQ (reference sequence). The ends lost 5 bases at V and 4 bases at J; junction bases unmatched: 13. The CDR3 runs to 16 residues. CDR3 nucleotide sequence: TGTGCCAGCAGCATAGGGACAGCCGGTCTCCCAGAGACCCAGTACTTC. It yields the protein CASSIGTAGLPETQYF.

The rearrangement uses TRBV7-6 and TRBJ2-1; no definite D call. With 4 bases removed from V and 7 bases from J, the gap between germline ends came to 8 bases. The CDR3 loop spans 12 amino acids. The germline CDR1 and CDR2 sequences are SGHVS and FNYEAQ. CDR3 bases: TGTGCCAGCAGCTCCGGTTGGAATGAGCAGTTCTTC. It yields the protein CASSSGWNEQFF.

The genes are TRBV28 and TRBJ1-1, with a possible D match to TRBD1 (6 bases). Deletions cut 2 bases from V and 10 bases from J, with 14 bases between. Germline V gene data show CDR1 as MDHEN and CDR2 as SYDVKM. The CDR3 has 13 residues. The CDR3 loop is CASSLRGGPGAFF. The DNA for the CDR3 is TGTGCCAGCAGTTTACGGGGGGGGCCGGGAGCTTTCTTT.

The chain combines TRBV27 with TRBJ2-7, with 9 positions matching TRBD2. This CDR3 comprises 14 residues. Germline CDR1 and CDR2: MNHEY and SMNVEV (reference sequence). The ends lost 3 bases at V and 7 bases at J; junction bases unmatched: 7. Here the CDR3 reads CASSLISGSSEQYF. The CDR3 nucleotides read TGTGCCAGCAGTTTGATTAGCGGGAGTTCTGAGCAGTACTTC.

The chain couples TRBV4-3 to TRBJ1-5; the D is unclear. V lost 0 bases and J lost 7, with 10 bases in between. This CDR3 region has 14 residues. The germline CDR1 and CDR2 sequences are LGHNA and YSLEER. This chain's CDR3 is CASSQEEGWQPQHF. CDR3 nucleotides: TGCGCCAGCAGCCAAGAGGAAGGGTGGCAGCCCCAGCATTTT.

This clone has only one observation. J is TRBJ2-1 and V is TRBV28; 9 bases are a match to TRBD2. The CDR3 covers 16 residues. V lost 3 bases to trimming and J lost 4 bases; unmatched junction nucleotides: 7. CDR1 is MDHEN and CDR2 is SYDVKM in the germline V gene. Written as DNA, the CDR3 is TGTGCCAGCAGTTTTGGTGCGGGAGGGCCTTACAATGAGCAGTTCTTC. Translating it yields CASSFGAGGPYNEQFF. Based on the CDR3 plus reference TRBV28 and TRBJ2-1, the full variable domain is DVKVTQSSRYLVKRTGEKVFLECVQDMDHENMFWYRQDPGLGLRLIYFSYDVKMKEKGDIPEGYSVSREKKERFSLILESASTNQTSMYLCASSFGAGGPYNEQFFGPGTRLTVL.

The rearrangement links TRBV9 to TRBJ1-2, with D unclear. The CDR3 contains 15 residues. Germline lookup yields CDR1 SGDLS and CDR2 YYNGEE. Deletions cut 0 bases from V and 3 bases from J, with 12 bases between. For the CDR3, the DNA is TGTGCCAGCAGCGTAGAGGGTGTCCGGGACTATGGCTACACCTTC. This translates into CASSVEGVRDYGYTF.

The chain uses TRBV27 and TRBJ1-1; D unresolved. V lost 0 bases and J 5 bases, leaving 10 bases between the germline ends. CDR3 length equals 14 residues. Germline V gives CDR1 MNHEY, CDR2 SMNVEV (reference sequence). In nucleotides, the CDR3 is TGTGCCAGCAGTTTATCGCCAGGTTGGACTGAAGCTTTCTTT. Protein product: CASSLSPGWTEAFF.

The chain carries TRBV14 and TRBJ2-3; the D is unclear. CDR3 size: 15 residues. Germline CDR1 reads SGHDN; CDR2 reads FVKESK. The V end lost 4 bases, the J end lost 0 bases, and 11 bases lay between the germline ends. The CDR3 loop reads CASSPLVSSTDTQYF. The CDR3 DNA sequence: TGTGCCAGCAGCCCCCTAGTATCTAGCACAGATACGCAGTATTTT.

The chain is built from TRBV29-1 and TRBJ2-7; the D gene is possibly TRBD1 (6 bases). There are 14 residues in the CDR3. Trimming removed 2 bases at V and 3 bases at J, with 14 bases between. Per the germline V gene, CDR1 is SQVTM and CDR2 is ANQGSEA. CDR3 loop: CSVEHHAQGYEQYF. The CDR3 DNA follows: TGCAGCGTTGAACATCATGCACAGGGCTACGAGCAGTACTTC.

This chain connects TRBV19 to TRBJ2-7, with D unresolved. V lost 3 bases to trimming and J lost 2 bases, with 8 bases between them. The CDR3 is 13 amino acids. In germline, CDR1 is LNHDA, CDR2 SQIVND (reference sequence). The CDR3 reads CASSIDGPYEQYF. The CDR3 DNA reads as TGTGCCAGTAGTATTGATGGACCCTACGAGCAGTACTTC.

The gene calls are TRBV27 and TRBJ1-2; TRBD1 agrees at 8 bases. Germline assignment: CDR1 MNHEY and CDR2 SMNVEV (reference sequence). V shed 2 bases and J 5 bases; nucleotides not matched to a gene: 7. The CDR3 is 15 residues long. The CDR3 coding sequence is TGTGCCAGCAGTTTAGTCGGGACAGGCCTATATGGCTACACCTTC. Its translation: CASSLVGTGLYGYTF.

On this clone: This CDR3 is also generated by other DNA sequences in the sample. V gene TRBV27 combines with J gene TRBJ2-7; D possibly corresponds to TRBD2 (6 bases). Trimming removed 3 bases from V and 4 bases from J, with 16 bases in between. Germline V gene lookup returns CDR1 MNHEY and CDR2 SMNVEV (reference sequence). The CDR3 consists of 15 residues. CDR3: CASSLGAGLGYEQYF. The CDR3 bases are TGTGCCAGCAGTTTGGGAGCGGGCCTGGGGTACGAGCAGTACTTC.

The chain carries TRBV30 and TRBJ1-2; 7 bases are shared with TRBD1. The CDR3 runs to 11 residues. V shed 8 bases and J 3 bases; nucleotides not matched to a gene: 3. From germline, CDR1 is GTSNPN and CDR2 SVGIG (reference sequence). CDR3 DNA: TGTGCCACAGACAGGGACTATGGCTACACCTTC. It is translated as CATDRDYGYTF.

On this clone itself: Additional DNA sequences in this sample encode the identical CDR3. The rearrangement links TRBV9 to TRBJ2-3, with 8 nucleotides matching TRBD2. The CDR3 length is 16 residues. The V gene's germline CDR1 is SGDLS and CDR2 YYNGEE. V was pared by 0 bases and J by 2 bases, with 5 bases of the junction left unmatched. CDR3 amino acids: CASSVGSGGLTDTQYF. The CDR3 nucleotides are TGTGCCAGCAGCGTAGGGTCGGGGGGGCTCACAGATACGCAGTATTTT.

Worth noting for this clone: Distinct nucleotide sequences in the sample also encode this CDR3. The gene calls are TRBV5-1 and TRBJ2-7, with TRBD1 as a possible D gene (5 bases). Trimming pared 4 bases from V and 1 base from J, leaving 9 bases between. There are 13 residues in the CDR3. The germline V gene encodes CDR1 SGHRS and CDR2 YFSETQ. In DNA form, the CDR3 reads TGCGCCAGCAGCGGCAGGGATTCCTACGAGCAGTACTTC. This translates into CASSGRDSYEQYF. Variable domain in full (rest from reference TRBV5-1 and TRBJ2-7): KAGVTQTPRYLIKTRGQQVTLSCSPISGHRSVSWYQQTPGQGLQFLFEYFSETQRNKGNFPGRFSGRQFSNSRSEMNVSTLELGDSALYLCASSGRDSYEQYFGPGTRLTVT.